The rows below give T cell receptor beta chains drawn from one sample of a study of blood T cells in healthy people across ages. TCRdb re-derived calls from the 5' RACE reads in MiXCR, one entry per CDR3 protein. Among under 2 million distinct CDR3 sequences listed, roughly 30% were seen once. The sequenced material came from blood. The receptor set was obtained from a woman between 25 and 40 years old in good health. CDR3s include the opening cysteine and the closing phenylalanine or tryptophan. Each record gives: CDR3 length, J gene, clone size, D gene, V gene, CDR3 DNA, CDR3 protein. A D gene is named only where the DNA matches it firmly. For some rows the clone size is stated as once, few or many, or as a class when expanded; others skip it.

CDR3 length: 15
J gene: TRBJ2-1
clone size: many
D gene: TRBD2
V gene: TRBV20-1
CDR3 DNA: TGCAGTGCTAGAGTGTCTAGCGGGAGTAGAAATGAGCAGTTCTTC
CDR3 protein: CSARVSSGSRNEQFF

CDR3 length: 17
J gene: TRBJ2-1
clone size: -
D gene: TRBD2
V gene: TRBV9
CDR3 DNA: TGTGCCAGCAGAGCCAACCCAGACCACCCCGACGGGGGGGAGCAGTTCTTC
CDR3 protein: CASRANPDHPDGGEQFF

CDR3 length: 15
J gene: TRBJ2-7
clone size: few
D gene: -
V gene: TRBV4-1
CDR3 DNA: TGCGCCAGCAGCCAAATTAGCCGCCACTCCTACGAGCAGTACTTC
CDR3 protein: CASSQISRHSYEQYF

CDR3 length: 12
J gene: TRBJ1-2
clone size: -
D gene: -
V gene: TRBV29-1
CDR3 DNA: TGCAGCGTTACCCAGGGCCTCTATGGCTACACCTTC
CDR3 protein: CSVTQGLYGYTF

CDR3 length: 15
J gene: TRBJ2-7
clone size: -
D gene: -
V gene: TRBV20-1
CDR3 DNA: TGCAGTGCTAGAGATTACACAGAACCCTCCTACGAGCAGTACTTC
CDR3 protein: CSARDYTEPSYEQYF

CDR3 length: 13
J gene: TRBJ1-2
clone size: -
D gene: -
V gene: TRBV28
CDR3 DNA: TGTGCCAGCAAGGGGCCAGGGCTCTATGGCTACACCTTC
CDR3 protein: CASKGPGLYGYTF

CDR3 length: 12
J gene: TRBJ2-1
clone size: many
D gene: -
V gene: TRBV29-1
CDR3 DNA: TGCAGCGTTGAAGAATTTCGCAATGAGCAGTTCTTC
CDR3 protein: CSVEEFRNEQFF

CDR3 length: 14
J gene: TRBJ1-4
clone size: -
D gene: -
V gene: TRBV20-1
CDR3 DNA: TGCAGTGCTAGAGTTGCGGTGACGCCAGAAAAACTGTTTTTT
CDR3 protein: CSARVAVTPEKLFF

CDR3 length: 14
J gene: TRBJ1-2
clone size: -
D gene: -
V gene: TRBV5-6
CDR3 DNA: TGTGCCAGCAGCCGAGGGCGGACAGTCTATGGCTACACCTTC
CDR3 protein: CASSRGRTVYGYTF

CDR3 length: 15
J gene: TRBJ1-2
clone size: -
D gene: -
V gene: TRBV18
CDR3 DNA: TGTGCCAACTCACCGCAACGGGCAGGGTACTATGGCTACACCTTC
CDR3 protein: CANSPQRAGYYGYTF

CDR3 length: 14
J gene: TRBJ2-3
clone size: -
D gene: TRBD1
V gene: TRBV29-1
CDR3 DNA: TGCAGCGTTCTAAGACAGGGAGATTGGGATACGCAGTATTTT
CDR3 protein: CSVLRQGDWDTQYF

CDR3 length: 16
J gene: TRBJ2-5
clone size: few
D gene: -
V gene: TRBV4-2
CDR3 DNA: TGTGCCAGCAGCCAAGATAAGGGGGGGATAGGAGAGACCCAGTACTTC
CDR3 protein: CASSQDKGGIGETQYF

CDR3 length: 13
J gene: TRBJ2-7
clone size: many
D gene: TRBD2
V gene: TRBV2
CDR3 DNA: TGTGCCAGCAGTGCGCGGGAGTTCTACGAGCAGTACTTC
CDR3 protein: CASSAREFYEQYF

CDR3 length: 18
J gene: TRBJ2-5
clone size: -
D gene: TRBD2
V gene: TRBV10-3
CDR3 DNA: TGTGCCATCAGTGAGTCCGGGGCTAGCGGGGGACACCAAGAGACCCAGTACTTC
CDR3 protein: CAISESGASGGHQETQYF

CDR3 length: 16
J gene: TRBJ2-1
clone size: few
D gene: -
V gene: TRBV11-2
CDR3 DNA: TGTGCCAGCAGCCCCTCCACGGGACTGGGCCACAATGAGCAGTTCTTC
CDR3 protein: CASSPSTGLGHNEQFF

CDR3 length: 13
J gene: TRBJ2-7
clone size: few
D gene: -
V gene: TRBV3-1
CDR3 DNA: TGTGCCAGCAGCCGAGTAAAGGGTTACGAGCAGTACTTC
CDR3 protein: CASSRVKGYEQYF